This T cell receptor (beta chain) stems from a study of T cells in Graves' hyperthyroidism and ophthalmopathy. Turning to the study itself: Peripheral blood was obtained at initial diagnosis, preceding any treatment.

Amplification targeted TCR beta CDR3 regions from RNA transcripts. Primed by the HTBI set, a first-round RT-PCR was run on the TCR CDR3. TCRdb passed the multiplex PCR reads through MiXCR, listing each CDR3 protein once. The sample holds hundreds of thousands of distinct CDR3 sequences; about 20% are singletons and the top ten take 30% to 40%. Per germline, CDR1 DFQATT and CDR2 SNEGSKA (reference sequence). V dropped 1 base and J dropped 3 bases, with 9 bases sitting between them. The CDR3 spans 13 residues. The study excluded patients with uncontrolled infection, other autoimmune disease, pregnancy or lactation.

The chain has TRBV20-1 and TRBJ2-5; D is uncertain. The sequence was obtained from a man between 25 and 39 years old with Graves' ophthalmopathy. The sequencing input was blood. The CDR3 loop is CSARVGREETQYF. The CDR3 bases are TGCAGTGCTAGAGTCGGCAGAGAAGAGACCCAGTACTTC.